One TCR beta chain is described in this entry. As yet, its antigen is unknown. These data belong to a study of shared clonotypes between healthy human individuals. Across the whole study: In total, the donors were a couple of women and a few men aged 18 to 49.

The study, taken as a whole, reports: The small donor group covered limited genetic and exposure diversity.

The sequencing of unsorted PBMC DNA took place on ten immunoSEQ deep assay plates. Original handling: ImmunoSEQ gave junction-only sequences without quality scores, so filtering differed. Some clones are missing from TCRdb's copy, which holds only in-frame ones; the method was immunoSEQ multiplex PCR. The D gene and trimming were derived from the DNA, and the V and J assignments and clone size from that table. Seen here are fewer than 550,000 clones, about 79% observed once, and the top ten hold approximately 13%. The sequence was collected from a woman between 40 and 55 years old in good health. Some clones in this sample may be carry-over from other donors' samples. The sample taken for sequencing was PBMCs.

The CDR3 DNA reads as TGTGCCAGCAGGAAAGCGGGAGCTGGGAACAATGAGCAGTTCTTC. Amino acid sequence: CASRKAGAGNNEQFF. The chain is built from TRBV2 and TRBJ2-1; 8 nucleotides match TRBD2. There are 15 residues in the CDR3. V was pared by 6 bases and J by 5 bases, with 9 bases of the junction left unmatched. Germline V gene data show CDR1 as SNHLY and CDR2 as FYNNEI.